Listed below are T cell receptor beta chains from one sample, sequenced in a study of cytomegalovirus exposure and HLA in healthy donors. The repertoire was sequenced with immunoSEQ multiplex PCR; TCRdb's copy has only in-frame clones and lacks some. The table has 100,000 to 150,000 clones, roughly 95% seen once. The sequenced sample consisted of PBMCs. These receptors were taken from a man aged 18-30 years in good health and CMV-seronegative. The CDR3 runs from the conserved cysteine through the conserved F or W. A D gene is named only where the DNA matches it firmly. Size tells how often a clone was seen (once, few, many) or the class of an expanded clone, and some rows leave it out.

D	V	J	size	CDR3	DNA
-	TRBV6-5	TRBJ2-7	-	CASSYIAARYEQYF	TGTGCCAGCAGTTACATAGCGGCCAGGTACGAGCAGTACTTC
TRBD2	TRBV10-3	TRBJ2-3	-	CAISAAGVGDTQYF	TGTGCCATCAGTGCAGCGGGAGTTGGAGATACGCAGTATTTT
-	TRBV19	TRBJ2-5	-	CASSIDGVQETQYF	TGTGCCAGTAGTATAGACGGAGTTCAAGAGACCCAGTACTTC
TRBD1	TRBV27	TRBJ2-7	-	CAAGTAIYEQYF	TGTGCCGCCGGGACAGCCATTTACGAGCAGTACTTC
TRBD2	TRBV10-2	TRBJ2-2	-	CASSEYLADTGELFF	TGCGCCAGCAGTGAGTACCTAGCGGATACCGGGGAGCTGTTTTTT
-	TRBV28	TRBJ1-2	-	CASLAGFYGYTF	TGTGCCAGCCTAGCCGGGTTTTATGGCTACACCTTC
-	TRBV27	TRBJ2-3	-	CASSWVRGTDTQYF	TGTGCCAGCAGTTGGGTCCGGGGCACAGATACGCAGTATTTT
TRBD1	TRBV27	TRBJ2-7	-	CASSLSGGNEQYF	TGTGCCAGCAGTTTATCAGGGGGCAACGAGCAGTACTTC
-	TRBV7-2	TRBJ2-4	-	CASSHLGEGGNIQYF	TGTGCCAGCAGCCACCTCGGGGAAGGGGGAAACATTCAGTACTTC
TRBD2	TRBV19	TRBJ2-3	-	CASSIDHIAGGDTQYF	TGTGCCAGTAGTATAGATCACATAGCGGGAGGAGATACGCAGTATTTT
TRBD1	TRBV7-2	TRBJ2-7	-	CASSLQRGWDSVILYEQYF	TGTGCCAGCAGCTTACAGAGGGGGTGGGACAGCGTAATTCTCTACGAGCAGTACTTC
-	TRBV4-3	TRBJ2-2	-	CASSQDLGPGELFF	TGCGCCAGCAGCCAAGATCTGGGGCCCGGGGAGCTGTTTTTT
-	TRBV5-1	TRBJ1-2	once	CASSLVPGIEYGYTF	TGCGCCAGCAGCTTGGTGCCAGGAATTGAATATGGCTACACCTTC
-	TRBV28	TRBJ1-2	-	CASTFKPGRGYTF	TGTGCCAGCACCTTCAAACCAGGGCGGGGCTACACCTTC
-	TRBV19	TRBJ2-2	-	CASTPVHRGGELFF	TGTGCCAGTACCCCCGTACACCGGGGAGGGGAGCTGTTTTTT
TRBD2	TRBV7-2	TRBJ2-2	once	CASSLGLAGGLQNTGELFF	TGTGCCAGCAGCCTCGGACTAGCGGGAGGGCTACAGAACACCGGGGAGCTGTTTTTT
TRBD2	TRBV7-3	TRBJ2-5	-	CASSLRGLAEETQYF	TGTGCCAGCAGCTTAAGGGGACTAGCGGAAGAGACCCAGTACTTC
-	TRBV11-3	TRBJ1-1	-	CASSPEGRVNTEAFF	TGTGCCAGCAGCCCCGAGGGGAGGGTGAACACTGAAGCTTTCTTT
TRBD1	TRBV4-1	TRBJ2-7	-	CASSEGGQGAYEQYF	TGCGCCAGCAGCGAAGGGGGACAGGGGGCCTACGAGCAGTACTTC
TRBD2	TRBV28	TRBJ2-5	-	CASSWGLAGETQYF	TGTGCCAGCAGCTGGGGACTAGCGGGAGAGACCCAGTACTTC
-	TRBV18	TRBJ2-7	-	CASSPYRVGEQYF	TGTGCCAGCTCACCATATCGGGTTGGGGAGCAGTACTTC
-	TRBV7-8	TRBJ1-1	once	CASSFEGYTEAFF	TGTGCCAGCAGCTTCGAGGGCTACACTGAAGCTTTCTTT
TRBD1	TRBV4-1	TRBJ2-7	once	CASSQDQMGTGAYEQYF	TGCGCCAGCAGCCAAGATCAAATGGGGACAGGGGCTTACGAGCAGTACTTC
TRBD2	TRBV19	TRBJ2-7	-	CASSSREGSYEQYF	TGTGCCAGTAGTTCCAGGGAGGGGTCCTACGAGCAGTACTTC
-	TRBV7-2	TRBJ2-2	-	CASSLDSNTGELFF	TGTGCCAGCAGCTTAGATAGTAACACCGGGGAGCTGTTTTTT
TRBD2	TRBV4-3	TRBJ2-1	-	CASSQDWGGLVYNEQFF	TGCGCCAGCAGCCAAGATTGGGGCGGACTAGTCTACAATGAGCAGTTCTTC
-	TRBV6-1	TRBJ2-3	-	CASSWGPDTQYF	TGTGCCAGCAGTTGGGGCCCAGATACGCAGTATTTT
TRBD2	TRBV4-2	TRBJ2-2	-	CASSLYERQASGHTGELFF	TGTGCCAGCAGCCTGTACGAGAGGCAGGCTAGCGGACACACCGGGGAGCTGTTTTTT
TRBD1	TRBV27	TRBJ2-1	-	CASSLFSGQGLYNEQFF	TGTGCCAGCAGTTTATTCTCTGGACAGGGCCTTTACAATGAGCAGTTCTTC
TRBD2	TRBV7-3	TRBJ2-1	once	CASSLAASGNMANEQFF	TGTGCCAGCAGCTTAGCGGCTAGCGGGAATATGGCGAATGAGCAGTTCTTC
-	TRBV6-6	TRBJ1-1	-	CASSSPQGMNTEAFF	TGTGCCAGCAGTTCCCCCCAGGGGATGAACACTGAAGCTTTCTTT
-	TRBV6-6	TRBJ1-1	-	CASIAGSATEAFF	TGTGCCAGCATAGCAGGGTCGGCGACTGAAGCTTTCTTT
-	TRBV7-9	TRBJ1-5	few	CASSLESNQPQHF	TGTGCCAGCAGTTTGGAGAGCAATCAGCCCCAGCATTTT